This TCR beta chain came from a study of blood T cell repertoires in COVID-19 (TCRdb year 2020). For context, the study as a whole: Samples from collaborators originated in the United States, Italy and Spain and spanned both the acute and convalescent phases of COVID-19. The prospective study material was composed of cDNA or gDNA derived from T cells, B-cell-depleted T cells, or PBMCs. The samples were drawn from the first 160 participants of the ongoing ImmuneRACE study and from under 1,500 subjects provided by 6 global collaborators. The repertoires were released in a freely available public database meant as a resource for research on the immune response to SARS-CoV-2. Where HLA class I and class II types were available, the types were taken from metadata supplied by the sample provider, not from assay-based typing. A de-identified subject ID, COVID-19 status, age in years and sex were almost always included in the sample metadata. Subjects who had been exposed to COVID-19, were actively infected with it, or had recovered from it provided the deeply sampled blood TCRbeta repertoires that made up the dataset.

TCRbeta CDR3 regions were amplified from genomic DNA using the immunoSEQ Assay, a bias-controlled multiplex PCR. As for the original processing: The number of nucleated cells in each sample was estimated by amplification of reference gene primers within the assay. Sequence reads were collapsed and filtered to measure the absolute abundance of every unique TCRbeta CDR3 rearrangement. For each sample, productive Simpson clonality was calculated as the square root of Simpson's diversity index across productive rearrangements. TCRdb retrieved this table from immuneACCESS and kept in-frame rearrangements only. Not all clones are present; in checked studies, unresolved V genes account for under half, and no reason is known for the remainder. The V and J calls and clone size are taken from that table; D and trimming were inferred from the DNA. The sample table shows some 120,000 clones, and about 80% are seen once. The top ten constitute around 7.6% of the sample.

As to this clone: Its antigen target is currently unknown. No base quality values were provided; no much bigger clone lies one nucleotide off.

V and J are truncated by 0 bases and 7 bases respectively, leaving an intervening sequence of 3 bases. Sequences LNHDA (CDR1) and SQIVND (CDR2) are obtained from the germline V gene (reference sequence). The CDR3, from cysteine to phenylalanine, totals 11 residues. Just the 33-base CDR3 DNA is kept, in frame starting at base 1. General findings and caveats noted by the study authors: How much clinical and demographic metadata was included differed by source and by participant, and the metadata was provided uncurated.

Collaborating institutions collected whole blood in K2EDTA tubes following their own protocols. For TCRbeta analysis, collaborator samples were shipped as frozen whole blood, as isolated PBMCs, or as DNA extracted from either sample type. The TCR comes from a man aged 65 to 79 with active or convalescent COVID-19. The chain couples TRBV19 to TRBJ1-2; the D gene cannot be named for sure. The sequencing input was peripheral blood. The nucleotide sequence reads as follows: TGTGCCAGTAGTATAGATCTTGGCTACACCTTC. The translation is CASSIDLGYTF.